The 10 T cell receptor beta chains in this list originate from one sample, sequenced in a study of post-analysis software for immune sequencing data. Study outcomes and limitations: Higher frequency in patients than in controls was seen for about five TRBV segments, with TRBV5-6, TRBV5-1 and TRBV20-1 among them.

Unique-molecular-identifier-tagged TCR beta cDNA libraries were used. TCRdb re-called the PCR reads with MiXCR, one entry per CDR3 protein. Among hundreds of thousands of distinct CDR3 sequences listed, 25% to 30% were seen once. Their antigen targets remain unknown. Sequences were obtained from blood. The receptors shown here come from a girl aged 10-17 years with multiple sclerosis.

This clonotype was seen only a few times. In DNA form, the CDR3 reads TGTGCCAGCAGTTTAGCCCGCCCAACCACAGGAGAAAAACTGTTTTTT. Translating gives CASSLARPTTGEKLFF. The rearrangement links TRBV12-3 or TRBV12-4 to TRBJ1-4, with D perhaps matching TRBD1 (5 bases). This CDR3 is built from 16 residues. V was pared by 0 bases and J by 8 bases, with 16 bases between.

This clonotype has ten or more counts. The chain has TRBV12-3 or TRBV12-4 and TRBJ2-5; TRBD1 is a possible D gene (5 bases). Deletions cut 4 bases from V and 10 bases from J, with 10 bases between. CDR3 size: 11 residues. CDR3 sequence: CASSSGLDQYF. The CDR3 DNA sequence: TGTGCCAGCAGTTCAGGGTTGGACCAGTACTTC.

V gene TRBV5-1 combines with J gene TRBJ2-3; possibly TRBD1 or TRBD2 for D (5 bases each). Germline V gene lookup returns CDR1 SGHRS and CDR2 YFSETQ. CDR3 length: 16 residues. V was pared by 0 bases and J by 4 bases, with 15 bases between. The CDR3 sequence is CASSLEGTPGADTQYF. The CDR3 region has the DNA TGCGCCAGCAGCTTGGAGGGGACGCCGGGCGCAGATACGCAGTATTTT.

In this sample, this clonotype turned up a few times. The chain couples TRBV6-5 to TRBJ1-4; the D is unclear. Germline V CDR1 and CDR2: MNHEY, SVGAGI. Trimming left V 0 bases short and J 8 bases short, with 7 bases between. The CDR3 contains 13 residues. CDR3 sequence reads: CASSYSLGEKLFF. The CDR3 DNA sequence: TGTGCCAGCAGTTACTCCCTCGGGGAAAAACTGTTTTTT.

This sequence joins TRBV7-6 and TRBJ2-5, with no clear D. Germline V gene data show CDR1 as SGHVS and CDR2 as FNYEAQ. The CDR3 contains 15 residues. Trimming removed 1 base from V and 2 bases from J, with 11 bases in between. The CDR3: CASSLVLGIQETQYF. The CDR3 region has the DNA TGTGCCAGCAGCTTAGTGCTGGGGATTCAAGAGACCCAGTACTTC.

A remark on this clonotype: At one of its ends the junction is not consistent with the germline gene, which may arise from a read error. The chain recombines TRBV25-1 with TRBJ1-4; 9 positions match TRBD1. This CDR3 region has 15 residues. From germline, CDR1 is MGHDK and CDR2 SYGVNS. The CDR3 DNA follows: TGTACCAGCAGTAAACAGGGGGCGACTAATGAAAAACTGTTTTTT. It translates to CTSSKQGATNEKLFF.

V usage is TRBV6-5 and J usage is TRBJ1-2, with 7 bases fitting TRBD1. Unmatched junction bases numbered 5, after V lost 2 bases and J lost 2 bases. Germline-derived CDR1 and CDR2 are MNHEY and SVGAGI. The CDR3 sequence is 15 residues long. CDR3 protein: CASSYGDRVNYGYTF. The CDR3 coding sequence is TGTGCCAGCAGTTACGGGGACAGAGTGAACTATGGCTACACCTTC.

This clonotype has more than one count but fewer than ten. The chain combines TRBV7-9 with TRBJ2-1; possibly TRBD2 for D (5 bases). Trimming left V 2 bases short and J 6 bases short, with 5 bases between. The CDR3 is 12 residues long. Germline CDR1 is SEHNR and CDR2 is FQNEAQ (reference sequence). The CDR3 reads CASSLLANEQFF. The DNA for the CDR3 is TGTGCCAGCAGCTTACTAGCCAATGAGCAGTTCTTC.

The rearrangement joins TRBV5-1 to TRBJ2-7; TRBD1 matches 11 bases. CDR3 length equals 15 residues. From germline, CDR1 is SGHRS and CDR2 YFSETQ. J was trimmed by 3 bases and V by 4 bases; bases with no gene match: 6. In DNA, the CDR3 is TGCGCCAGCAGCGAGTCGGGACAGGGGGTCTACGAGCAGTACTTC. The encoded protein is CASSESGQGVYEQYF. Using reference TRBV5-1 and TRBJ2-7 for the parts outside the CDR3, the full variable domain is KAGVTQTPRYLIKTRGQQVTLSCSPISGHRSVSWYQQTPGQGLQFLFEYFSETQRNKGNFPGRFSGRQFSNSRSEMNVSTLELGDSALYLCASSESGQGVYEQYFGPGTRLTVT.

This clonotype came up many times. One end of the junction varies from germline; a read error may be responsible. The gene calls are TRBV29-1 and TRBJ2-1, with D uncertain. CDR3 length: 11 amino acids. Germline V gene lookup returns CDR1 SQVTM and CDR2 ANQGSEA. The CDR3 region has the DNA TGCAGCGCGGGCTCCAACAATGAGCAGTTCTTC. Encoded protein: CSAGSNNEQFF.